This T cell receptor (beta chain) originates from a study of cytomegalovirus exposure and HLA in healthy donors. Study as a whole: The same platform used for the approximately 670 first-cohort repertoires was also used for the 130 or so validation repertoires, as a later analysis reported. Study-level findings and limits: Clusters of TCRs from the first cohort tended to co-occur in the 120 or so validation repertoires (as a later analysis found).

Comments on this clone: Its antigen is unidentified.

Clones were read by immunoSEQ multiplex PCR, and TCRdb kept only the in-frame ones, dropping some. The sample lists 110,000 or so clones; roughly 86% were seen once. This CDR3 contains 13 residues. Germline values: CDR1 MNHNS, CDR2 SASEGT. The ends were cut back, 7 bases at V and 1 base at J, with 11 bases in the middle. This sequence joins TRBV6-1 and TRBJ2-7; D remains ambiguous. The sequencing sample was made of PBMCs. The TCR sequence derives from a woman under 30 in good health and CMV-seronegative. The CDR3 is CASTPGTSYEQYF. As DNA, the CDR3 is TGTGCCAGCACCCCAGGTACTTCCTACGAGCAGTACTTC.